The 30 T cell receptor beta chains listed next were all sequenced from one sample in a study of blood T cell repertoires in COVID-19. The assay was immunoSEQ multiplex PCR, and TCRdb's table has in-frame clones only and misses some. This table has around 100,000 clones, more than 70% appearing once. Source material: peripheral blood. The source of these receptors is a woman between 65 and 79 years old who had recovered from COVID-19.

The chain joins TRBV6-2 or TRBV6-3 to TRBJ1-1, with D uncertain. The ends were cut back, 3 bases at V and 1 base at J, with 6 bases in the middle. This CDR3 region has 13 residues. CDR1 MNHEY and CDR2 SVGEGT come from the germline V gene. The DNA for the CDR3 is TGTGCCAGCAGTTATCAGGCGAACACTGAAGCTTTCTTT. Encoded protein: CASSYQANTEAFF.

The genes are TRBV28 and TRBJ2-1; 13 bases line up with TRBD2. The CDR3 runs 15 residues. Germline values: CDR1 MDHEN, CDR2 SYDVKM. The V segment lost 5 bases and the J segment 8 bases; nucleotides outside the gene matches: 6. The CDR3 is CASSLGTSGKDEQFF. CDR3 nucleotides: TGTGCCAGCAGTCTCGGGACTAGCGGGAAGGATGAGCAGTTCTTC.

The rearrangement uses TRBV19 and TRBJ1-1; D call uncertain. The germline V gene encodes CDR1 LNHDA and CDR2 SQIVND (reference sequence). The CDR3 runs 14 residues. V lost 5 bases and J lost 2, with 12 bases in between. The CDR3 DNA reads as TGTGCCAGTAGTCCCCACGGGGTTAACACTGAAGCTTTCTTT. Translation gives CASSPHGVNTEAFF.

The V call is TRBV30, the J call TRBJ1-3; no definite D call. Deletions cut 2 bases from V and 0 bases from J, with 5 bases between. Looked up from germline, CDR1 is GTSNPN and CDR2 is SVGIG (reference sequence). The CDR3 extends over 13 amino acids. CDR3 nucleotide sequence: TGTGCCTGGAGTCCAAACTCTGGAAACACCATATATTTT. Amino acid sequence: CAWSPNSGNTIYF.

This sequence joins TRBV23-1 and TRBJ2-4; 11 nucleotides line up with TRBD1. Being an ORF, TRBV23-1 has a function that is uncertain. The CDR3 runs to 17 residues. The trim removed 6 bases at V and 8 bases at J, leaving 15 bases unmatched. The CDR3 reads CASSPGGQGVEKDIQYF. The CDR3 coding sequence is TGCGCCAGCAGCCCTGGGGGACAGGGGGTGGAAAAAGACATTCAGTACTTC.

This clone has a handful of counts. The rearrangement links TRBV3-1 (or the pseudogene TRBV3-2) to TRBJ2-3; the match to TRBD1 covers 7 bases. Trimming removed 4 bases from V and 3 bases from J; junction bases left unmatched: 10. There are 16 residues in the CDR3. Germline assignment: CDR1 LGHDT and CDR2 YNNKEL (reference sequence). CDR3 DNA: TGTGCCAGCAGCCCCTGGGGAAGGGGGCCTACAGATACGCAGTATTTT. This codes for CASSPWGRGPTDTQYF.

This clone has more than one count but fewer than ten. The chain is built from TRBV2 and TRBJ2-7; 8 bases match TRBD2. The CDR3 runs to 13 residues. The ends lost 6 bases at V and 3 bases at J; junction bases unmatched: 4. Germline assignment: CDR1 SNHLY and CDR2 FYNNEI. The CDR3 DNA reads TGTGCCAGCAGACTAGCGGAGCACTACGAGCAGTACTTC. This codes for CASRLAEHYEQYF.

The rearrangement uses TRBV14 and TRBJ2-1; TRBD2 aligns across 9 bases. CDR3 size: 16 residues. Germline CDR1 SGHDN, CDR2 FVKESK. With V trimmed by 4 bases and J by 0 bases, 4 bases remained unmatched. Here the CDR3 DNA reads TGTGCCAGCAGCCTCCTTAGCGGGGGCTCCTACAATGAGCAGTTCTTC. Residues: CASSLLSGGSYNEQFF.

This clone was observed a single time. The gene calls are TRBV24-1 and TRBJ2-3; 8 nucleotides match TRBD1. The CDR3 has 16 amino acids. The germline V gene has CDR1 KGHDR and CDR2 SFDVKD. With 3 bases clipped from V and 3 bases from J, the junction kept 7 bases outside the gene matches. The CDR3 loop reads CATSDPQGARTDTQYF. CDR3 DNA sequence: TGTGCCACCAGTGATCCCCAGGGGGCGCGTACAGATACGCAGTATTTT.

The genes are TRBV11-2 and TRBJ2-5; 7 bases fit TRBD1. Germline lookup yields CDR1 SGHAT and CDR2 FQNNGV. CDR3 length equals 15 residues. The J segment lost 1 base and the V segment lost 5 bases, leaving 7 bases of the junction unmatched. This chain's CDR3 is CASSETGTVQETQYF. The CDR3 DNA is TGTGCCAGCAGCGAAACCGGGACAGTCCAAGAGACCCAGTACTTC.

This clone was counted once. The rearrangement joins TRBV5-8 to TRBJ1-3, with TRBD1 matching over 8 bases. V trimming: 4 bases; J trimming: 0 bases; junction bases outside the gene matches: 3. Looked up from germline, CDR1 is SGHTS and CDR2 is YDEGEE. The CDR3 consists of 15 residues. This CDR3 is CASSHGTGSGNTIYF. Written as DNA, the CDR3 is TGTGCCAGCAGCCATGGGACAGGCTCTGGAAACACCATATATTTT.

The V and J genes are TRBV28 and TRBJ2-1; 10 positions match TRBD2. CDR1 and CDR2 from the germline V gene are MDHEN and SYDVKM. The V gene end was trimmed by 6 bases and the J gene end by 0 bases; junction bases not matched to a gene: 5. The CDR3 has 16 amino acids. CDR3: CASRPLAGGSYNEQFF. The CDR3 DNA reads TGTGCCAGCAGGCCCTTAGCGGGAGGCTCCTACAATGAGCAGTTCTTC.

This sequence joins TRBV5-1 and TRBJ2-7, with 7 bases identical to TRBD1. The trim removed 2 bases at V and 4 bases at J, leaving 3 bases unmatched. The germline gives CDR1 SGHRS, CDR2 YFSETQ. The CDR3 totals 13 residues. The CDR3 loop reads CASSFGQDYEQYF. CDR3 nucleotide sequence: TGCGCCAGCAGCTTCGGACAGGATTACGAGCAGTACTTC.

The rearrangement links TRBV19 to TRBJ1-2; a possible D gene is TRBD1 (5 bases). CDR1 and CDR2 from the germline V gene are LNHDA and SQIVND (reference sequence). Trimming pared 3 bases from V and 7 bases from J, leaving 18 bases between. This CDR3 has 15 residues. The CDR3 loop reads CASSIRDSPSGGYTF. The CDR3 DNA is TGTGCCAGTAGTATCCGGGACTCCCCCTCGGGTGGCTACACCTTC.

The rearrangement links TRBV11-3 to TRBJ1-1; 7 nucleotides line up with TRBD1. Germline CDR1 is SGHNT and CDR2 is YENEEA. The V gene end was trimmed by 3 bases and the J gene end by 5 bases; junction bases not matched to a gene: 3. The CDR3 is 13 amino acids. The CDR3 region has the DNA TGTGCCAGCAGCTTCGACAGGGAGACTGAAGCTTTCTTT. Translating gives CASSFDRETEAFF.

The chain combines TRBV4-3 with TRBJ2-7; D ambiguous. The CDR3 totals 15 residues. The V gene's germline CDR1 is LGHNA and CDR2 YSLEER. V was clipped by 4 bases and J by 0 bases, with 13 bases between them. The CDR3 region has the DNA TGCGCCAGCAGCCTTTACCCCGGGTCCTCCTACGAGCAGTACTTC. Protein sequence: CASSLYPGSSYEQYF.

This clone was seen a single time. V gene TRBV6-1 combines with J gene TRBJ2-5; 7 positions match TRBD2. Trimming took 4 bases from V and 4 from J; bases not matched to a gene: 18. From germline, CDR1 is MNHNS and CDR2 SASEGT. CDR3 size: 18 residues. The CDR3 nucleotides read TGTGCCAGCAGTGGGACGGCCCGTTTGGGAGGGCTCGGAGAGACCCAGTACTTC. This translates into CASSGTARLGGLGETQYF.

The V gene is TRBV19, the J gene TRBJ2-1; 9 nucleotides align to TRBD2. Germline assignment: CDR1 LNHDA and CDR2 SQIVND (reference sequence). The CDR3 contains 14 residues. The junction had 4 bases not matched to a gene; V was cut back by 5 bases and J by 5 bases. CDR3 in amino acids: CASSSSGTNNEQFF. The CDR3 nucleotides are TGTGCCAGTAGTTCTAGCGGGACTAACAATGAGCAGTTCTTC.

This chain joins TRBV7-3 and TRBJ2-5; 7 positions agree with TRBD1. CDR1 and CDR2 (germline): SGHTA, FQGTGA. With V trimmed by 3 bases and J by 0 bases, 4 bases remained unmatched. The CDR3 has 15 residues. This chain's CDR3 is CASSLIGGYQETQYF. The CDR3 DNA reads TGTGCCAGCAGCTTGATAGGGGGCTACCAAGAGACCCAGTACTTC.

The chain employs TRBV2 and TRBJ2-7, with 13 bases fitting TRBD2. Germline V gene lookup returns CDR1 SNHLY and CDR2 FYNNEI. V was pared by 6 bases and J by 0 bases, with 11 bases of the junction left unmatched. CDR3 length: 18 residues. The CDR3 spells CASRPGTSGTRHSYEQYF. DNA of the CDR3: TGTGCCAGCAGGCCCGGGACTAGCGGGACCCGTCACTCCTACGAGCAGTACTTC.

CDR3 DNA sequence: TGTGCCAGCAGTTACTTGGGACAGCAAAACTATGGCTACACCTTC. This encodes CASSYLGQQNYGYTF. The chain uses TRBV6-5 and TRBJ1-2; 7 bases line up with TRBD1. Germline values: CDR1 MNHEY, CDR2 SVGAGI. V lost 1 base to trimming and J lost 2 bases; unmatched junction nucleotides: 4. The CDR3 sequence is 15 residues long.

This clone has a handful of counts. V and J are TRBV20-1 and TRBJ2-1; no firm D call. Germline CDR1 and CDR2: DFQATT and SNEGSKA (reference sequence). V gave up 5 bases and J gave up 7 bases, with 6 bases separating them. The CDR3 totals 10 residues. CDR3 in DNA: TGCAGTGCTTTCCCAAATGAGCAGTTCTTC. Translated: CSAFPNEQFF.

This chain connects TRBV7-9 to TRBJ1-3; D perhaps matches TRBD1 (6 bases). CDR1 and CDR2 from the germline V gene are SEHNR and FQNEAQ (reference sequence). This CDR3 has 15 residues. V lost 0 bases to trimming and J lost 3 bases, with 9 bases between them. For the CDR3, the DNA is TGTGCCAGCAGCTTAGCGGGGGCAAGTGGAAACACCATATATTTT. Translated: CASSLAGASGNTIYF.

The chain couples TRBV7-2 to TRBJ2-5; 11 positions match TRBD2. Germline V gene lookup returns CDR1 SGHTA and CDR2 FQGNSA. This CDR3 comprises 16 residues. V lost 4 bases, J lost 2 bases, and 6 bases stayed unmatched. DNA of the CDR3: TGTGCCAGCAGCTCCCGTCGGACTAGCGGGCAAGAGACCCAGTACTTC. Protein: CASSSRRTSGQETQYF.

V gene TRBV24-1 combines with J gene TRBJ2-1, with 8 bases fitting TRBD1. V dropped 5 bases and J dropped 3; count of bases not matched to a gene: 5. Germline loops: CDR1 KGHDR, CDR2 SFDVKD. CDR3 length: 15 residues. CDR3 nucleotide sequence: TGTGCCACCAGTGTCGGACAGGGAGGCTACAATGAGCAGTTCTTC. The encoded protein is CATSVGQGGYNEQFF.

A note on this clone: A read error may account for a junction end that differs from germline. J is TRBJ1-2 and V is TRBV20-1; unclear D gene. From germline, CDR1 is DFQATT and CDR2 SNEGSKA (reference sequence). The CDR3 spans 11 residues. The CDR3 region has the DNA TGCAGTGCAGTACCGGGAAAGGATCGGGGCTTC. Residues: CSAVPGKDRGF.

This clone was seen once. J is TRBJ2-3 and V is TRBV7-2, with TRBD2 matching over 8 bases. Trimming cost V 3 bases and J 2 bases; bases outside gene matches: 7. Germline CDR1 and CDR2: SGHTA and FQGNSA. The CDR3 loop spans 16 amino acids. The CDR3 bases are TGTGCCAGCAGCTTGGGGGCGGGAGGCCCCACAGATACGCAGTATTTT. Its translation is CASSLGAGGPTDTQYF.

The V call is TRBV4-2, the J call TRBJ1-5; 7 positions agree with TRBD1. The CDR3 runs to 15 residues. Germline V CDR1 and CDR2: LGHNA, YNFKEQ. Trimming at V came to 0 bases and at J to 5 bases, leaving 4 bases not matched to a gene. This CDR3 reads CASSQEDRHYQPQHF. The CDR3 nucleotides read TGTGCCAGCAGCCAAGAGGACAGGCATTATCAGCCCCAGCATTTT.

CDR3 nucleotides: TGTGCCATCAAGGGGGGGCCAAACACTGAAGCTTTCTTT. It yields the protein CAIKGGPNTEAFF. This chain uses TRBV10-3 with TRBJ1-1; possibly TRBD1 for D (6 bases). V was clipped by 7 bases and J by 2 bases, with 11 bases between them. The V gene's germline CDR1 is ENHRY and CDR2 SYGVKD. CDR3 length: 13 amino acids.

The V call is TRBV7-2, the J call TRBJ2-7, with 7 bases aligning to TRBD1. V lost 3 bases, J lost 7 bases, and 12 bases stayed unmatched. CDR3 length: 15 amino acids. Germline CDR1 and CDR2: SGHTA and FQGNSA. The CDR3: CASSFVQGDRNEQYF. The DNA of the CDR3 is TGTGCCAGCAGCTTTGTCCAGGGGGATCGAAATGAGCAGTACTTC.